This TCR beta chain was observed in a study of blood T cell repertoires in COVID-19. Study overall: There were acute and convalescent COVID-19 samples, and they came from the United States, Italy and Spain. Nucleic acid was either cDNA or gDNA, and it came from T cells, B-cell-depleted T cells, or PBMCs.

Original methodology: By means of reference gene primer amplification, nucleated cell counts were estimated. Sequencing used immunoSEQ multiplex PCR; TCRdb keeps in-frame clones, though not all of them. D and trimming were read from the DNA, whereas the V and J calls and clone size are those reported in that table. The table has about 190,000 clones, around 86% seen once. The CDR3 contains 14 residues. V trimming: 3 bases; J trimming: 8 bases; junction bases outside the gene matches: 6. The germline gives CDR1 LNHDA, CDR2 SQIVND (reference sequence). This sequence joins TRBV19 and TRBJ2-1; the match to TRBD2 covers 8 bases. What was sequenced was peripheral blood. The clonotype was recovered from a man aged 40-49 years with acute or convalescent COVID-19. The CDR3 loop is CASSIGRGGDEQFF. DNA for the CDR3: TGTGCCAGTAGTATTGGTCGGGGGGGCGATGAGCAGTTCTTC.